This T cell receptor beta chain was sequenced for a study of blood T cell repertoires in COVID-19 (dated by TCRdb to 2018 to 2021). In terms of the full investigation: Collaborator samples came from the United States, Italy and Spain and covered acute and convalescent phases of COVID-19. Samples came from the ongoing ImmuneRACE study (first 160 participants) plus 1,254 subjects from 6 global collaborators. The repertoires were released in a freely available public database meant as a resource for research on the immune response to SARS-CoV-2. The material from the prospective study consisted of cDNA or gDNA derived from T cells, B-cell-depleted T cells, or PBMCs. Deeply sampled blood TCRbeta repertoires from subjects exposed to, actively infected with, or recovered from COVID-19 were included in the dataset. Where available, HLA class I and class II types were obtained from metadata supplied by the sample provider rather than from assay-based typing. Nearly every sample came with metadata listing a de-identified subject ID, COVID-19 status, age in years and sex.

Enrolling through a virtual design, the prospective study's participants ranged in age from about 18 to 89 years and lived across about two dozen United States geographic areas. Cohort assignment in the prospective study relied on participant-reported clinical history from a screening survey and a study questionnaire. Mobile phlebotomists in the prospective study collected whole blood, serum and a nasopharyngeal or oropharyngeal swab from every participant. Over a roughly 2-month period, participants in the prospective study had the option of providing additional blood draws and questionnaires. Before DNA extraction, prospective study blood samples were shipped either frozen or at room temperature. TCRbeta CDR3 regions were amplified from genomic DNA by means of the immunoSEQ Assay, a bias-controlled multiplex PCR. The published analysis was carried out like this. Nucleated cell counts per sample were estimated from amplification of reference gene primers within the assay. To quantify the absolute abundance of each unique TCRbeta CDR3 rearrangement, sequence reads were collapsed and filtered. Productive Simpson clonality was computed per sample as the square root of Simpson's diversity index over productive rearrangements. Here the immuneACCESS table is served through TCRdb, limited to in-frame sequences with V and J called. Missing clones are a known gap in these copies; in checked studies unresolved V genes cover under half, and the rest lacks a known reason. Clone size and the V and J calls come from that table; the DNA yielded D and trimming. Recorded for this sample are under 200,000 clones; roughly 83% of them occurred a single time. About 5.6% of the sample is held by the ten biggest clonotypes.

Remarks on this clone: This receptor's antigen is unknown. No qualities accompany the bases; no much larger clone lies one base away.

Sequences MDHEN (CDR1) and SYDVKM (CDR2) are obtained from the germline V gene. Cut back by 3 bases and 4 bases, the V and J ends lie 6 bases apart. Its CDR3 holds 12 amino acids, cysteine through phenylalanine. Just the 36-base CDR3 DNA is kept, in frame starting at base 1. The paper's findings and limits, for the study overall: How much clinical and demographic metadata was included differed by source and by participant, and the metadata was provided uncurated.

The sequencing sample was made of PBMCs or T cells enriched from blood (not recorded which). The sequence was collected from a man aged 40-49 years with acute COVID-19. The chain is assembled from TRBV28 and TRBJ1-1; too little of a D gene remains to name it. The nucleotides are TGTGCCAGCAGTTTCGGGGTCACTGAAGCTTTCTTT. It codes for CASSFGVTEAFF.